The T cell receptor beta chain described here comes from a study of T cells in Graves' hyperthyroidism and ophthalmopathy. The study's findings and limits: Most thyroid clonotypes expanded above 0.001 were also detected in blood.

At least ten counts were recorded for this clonotype. Its target is unknown. CDR1 MDHEN and CDR2 SYDVKM come from the germline V gene. The CDR3 extends over 17 amino acids. J gave up 4 bases and V 0 bases, and 6 bases lay outside the gene matches. Authors of the study amplified TCR beta CDR3 regions from RNA transcripts. TCR CDR3 underwent first-round RT-PCR with the HTBI primer set. TCRdb processed the multiplex PCR reads anew with MiXCR; each CDR3 protein has one entry. The sample contains 200,000 to 250,000 distinct CDR3 sequences, approximately 20% of which appear only once. It was considered stable Graves' hyperthyroidism when ophthalmopathy did not progress within 18 months. Among the patients, aged 18 to 65, hyperthyroidism was newly diagnosed and had lasted under 2 months. Uncontrolled infection, other autoimmune disease, pregnancy or lactation disqualified patients from enrolment.

The sample taken for sequencing was blood. This rearrangement joins TRBV28 to TRBJ1-4, with 9 nucleotides matching TRBD1. The receptor comes from a man aged 35 to 55 with Graves' hyperthyroidism. CDR3 sequence reads: CASSLWGQGQGNEKLFF. The CDR3 nucleotides read TGTGCCAGCAGTTTATGGGGGCAGGGACAGGGTAATGAAAAACTGTTTTTT.